This TCR beta chain was sequenced for a study of blood T cell repertoires in COVID-19. The overall study: Italy, Spain and the United States were the sources of the convalescent and acute COVID-19 samples. PBMCs, B-cell-depleted T cells, or T cells provided the cDNA or gDNA that made up the material.

CDR3 length equals 15 residues. Germline V CDR1 and CDR2: LNHDA, SQIVND (reference sequence). Losses at the gene ends were 0 bases for V and 0 bases for J; bases not matched to a gene: 1. Sequencing was performed with immunoSEQ multiplex PCR; in TCRdb, only in-frame clones are kept and a portion is missing. The data hold under 300,000 clones, with approximately 78% observed a single time. The clonotype comes from a woman in her sixties or seventies with active or convalescent COVID-19. Sample: peripheral blood. The V and J genes are TRBV19 and TRBJ2-7; 8 nucleotides agree with TRBD1. CDR3 nucleotide sequence: TGTGCCAGTAGTATAGAAGGACAGGGCTCCTACGAGCAGTACTTC. Translating it yields CASSIEGQGSYEQYF.